This T cell receptor beta chain was identified during a study of cytomegalovirus exposure and HLA in healthy donors. Study background: In a previous analysis, 120 million or so unique TCR beta sequences were found from 150 million to 200 million T cells.

Use of 60 Vbeta and 13 Jbeta primers characterized the PCR. TCRdb keeps only in-frame clones here, not all; method: immunoSEQ multiplex PCR. Counted here are around 130,000 clones, 84% occurring once; the ten biggest clones make up approximately 2.5%. Notes on this clone: Its cognate antigen is unknown.

Study conclusions and caveats: The study listed roughly 150 cytomegalovirus-associated TCR beta chains. Upon later analysis, TCR association rates were observed to vary by HLA locus, being highest for DRB1 and lowest for HLA-C.

V was trimmed by 0 bases and J by 0 bases, leaving 13 bases between them. The CDR3 is 16 residues long. CDR1 and CDR2 from the germline V gene are SGDLS and YYNGEE. The TCR was taken from a man aged 50 or older in good health and CMV-seronegative. Input material: PBMCs. This chain joins TRBV9 and TRBJ2-7; D possibly corresponds to TRBD1 (6 bases). CDR3 bases: TGTGCCAGCAGCGTAGAAGCCCAGGGGTTCTCCTACGAGCAGTACTTC. Amino acid sequence: CASSVEAQGFSYEQYF. The whole variable domain, filled in from reference TRBV9 and TRBJ2-7, reads DSGVTQTPKHLITATGQRVTLRCSPRSGDLSVYWYQQSLDQGLQFLIQYYNGEERAKGNILERFSAQQFPDLHSELNLSSLELGDSALYFCASSVEAQGFSYEQYFGPGTRLTVT.